This TCR beta chain is drawn from a study of OX40 agonist ivuxolimab in advanced cancers. Overall study: Every 2 weeks, patients received ivuxolimab intravenously, dosed at 0.01 to 10 mg/kg. Patients receiving dose escalation had hepatocellular carcinoma, melanoma, renal cell or head and neck cancer.

Notes on the study in general: By week 6 at 0.1 to 3.0 mg/kg, blood CD4+ and CD8+ T cells had expanded clonally.

Details on this clone: The target antigen is unknown.

Measured with immunoSEQ multiplex PCR; TCRdb has only the in-frame clones, and not every one. Here the sample spans around 83,000 clones, about four fifths being singletons. The CDR3 loop spans 15 amino acids. Germline-derived CDR1 and CDR2 are SGHDN and FVKESK. V was trimmed by 4 bases and J by 4 bases, leaving 16 bases between them. The TCR comes from an adult with an advanced solid tumor such as melanoma, head and neck, liver or kidney cancer. The sample consisted of CD4+ or CD8+ T cells sorted from blood, taken in a trial of the OX40 agonist ivuxolimab. The chain recombines TRBV14 with TRBJ1-2, with D hard to call. The CDR3 bases are TGTGCCAGCAGCCGTACTTATCAGCCGGTCTATGGCTACACCTTC. Translation gives CASSRTYQPVYGYTF.